Given below is one T cell receptor (beta chain) in context. Its antigen has not been determined. No base quality values were provided; no much bigger clone lies one nucleotide off. Lymph node samples came from the axillary draining lymph nodes of breast cancer patients. The germline V gene specifies LGHNA as CDR1 and YNFKEQ as CDR2. Compared with germline, V lacks 3 bases and J lacks 0 bases; bases without a gene match: 8. The CDR3 runs 17 amino acids, cysteine and phenylalanine included. Just the 51-base CDR3 DNA is kept, in frame starting at base 1. This record belongs to a study of breast tumors, draining lymph nodes, adjacent tissues (dated by TCRdb to the mid-2010s). Regarding the complete study: TCR beta repertoires were compared across tumor, adjacent nontumor tissue and axillary lymph nodes obtained from breast cancer patients. The study was designed to assess the relationships and possible T-cell exchange between tumor, surrounding tissue and draining lymph node repertoires in human breast cancer.

The sequencer was an Illumina HiSeq 2000. Multiplex PCR amplification was used to generate the TCR beta chain libraries. High-throughput sequencing was used to analyze the amplified TCR beta chain products. TCRdb's own reprocessing of the public reads used fastp at Q25 and MiXCR and kept productive beta chains. Every entry covers one CDR3 protein and lists the most common genes and DNA from its rows. Present in this sample are 150,000 to 200,000 distinct CDR3 sequences, about 30% of which were seen just once. The ten largest clones add up to 3.8% of the sample. The investigation overall reported the following: In luminal-like breast cancer, tumor and nontumor tissue repertoires resembled each other significantly more than in basal-like breast cancer. Tumor T-cell repertoires showed less diversity than lymph node repertoires and more diversity than nontumor tissue repertoires, and tumor T-cell repertoires showed preferential V and J gene usage. The data were considered consistent with the idea that most tumor T cells come from the lymph node and then expand in tumor tissue. The study presented the conclusion that tumor T cells originate in lymph nodes as consistent with a hypothesis, not as something directly demonstrated.

This clonotype was obtained from a female donor with breast cancer. Some clones in this sample may be carry-over from other donors' samples. The V and J segments used are TRBV4-2 and TRBJ2-3; TRBD1 agrees with 8 junctional bases. The sample consisted of axillary lymph node tissue. The CDR3 sequence is CASSQGTGGGSTDTQYF. The nucleotide sequence reads as follows: TGTGCCAGCAGCCAGGGGACAGGTGGGGGTAGCACAGATACGCAGTATTTT.